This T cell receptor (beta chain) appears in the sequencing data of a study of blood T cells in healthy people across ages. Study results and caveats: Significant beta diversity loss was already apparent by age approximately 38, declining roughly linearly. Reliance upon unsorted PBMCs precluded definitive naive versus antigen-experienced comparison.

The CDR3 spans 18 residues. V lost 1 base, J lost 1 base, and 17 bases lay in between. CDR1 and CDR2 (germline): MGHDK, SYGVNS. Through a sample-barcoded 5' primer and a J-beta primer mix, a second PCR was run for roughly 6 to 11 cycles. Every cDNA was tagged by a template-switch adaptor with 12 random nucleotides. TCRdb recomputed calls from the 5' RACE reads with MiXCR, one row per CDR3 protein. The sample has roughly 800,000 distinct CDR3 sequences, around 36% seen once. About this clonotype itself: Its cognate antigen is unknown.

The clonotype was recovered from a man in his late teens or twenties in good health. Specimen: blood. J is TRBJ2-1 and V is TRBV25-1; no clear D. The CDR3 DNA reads TGTGCCAGCAGTGAATTAGAACTCCTCCTGGCTTCCTACAATGAGCAGTTCTTC. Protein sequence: CASSELELLLASYNEQFF.